This TCR beta chain is from a study of blood T cell repertoires in COVID-19. Study in general: The cDNA or gDNA used as material had been derived from T cells, B-cell-depleted T cells, or PBMCs.

The CDR3 is 16 residues long. Germline CDR1 and CDR2: MNHEY and SVGAGI. Trimming removed 0 bases at V and 3 bases at J, with 14 bases between. Profiled with immunoSEQ multiplex PCR; TCRdb holds only in-frame clones, not every one. The table has fewer than 20,000 clones, roughly nine tenths seen once. The receptor comes from a human donor in a cohort sampled during active COVID-19. The specimen sequenced was peripheral blood. This chain joins TRBV6-5 and TRBJ1-1; D might be TRBD1 (5 bases). The CDR3 reads CASSYSGRGMDTEAFF. CDR3 sequence (DNA): TGTGCCAGCAGTTACTCCGGGCGGGGGATGGACACTGAAGCTTTCTTT.